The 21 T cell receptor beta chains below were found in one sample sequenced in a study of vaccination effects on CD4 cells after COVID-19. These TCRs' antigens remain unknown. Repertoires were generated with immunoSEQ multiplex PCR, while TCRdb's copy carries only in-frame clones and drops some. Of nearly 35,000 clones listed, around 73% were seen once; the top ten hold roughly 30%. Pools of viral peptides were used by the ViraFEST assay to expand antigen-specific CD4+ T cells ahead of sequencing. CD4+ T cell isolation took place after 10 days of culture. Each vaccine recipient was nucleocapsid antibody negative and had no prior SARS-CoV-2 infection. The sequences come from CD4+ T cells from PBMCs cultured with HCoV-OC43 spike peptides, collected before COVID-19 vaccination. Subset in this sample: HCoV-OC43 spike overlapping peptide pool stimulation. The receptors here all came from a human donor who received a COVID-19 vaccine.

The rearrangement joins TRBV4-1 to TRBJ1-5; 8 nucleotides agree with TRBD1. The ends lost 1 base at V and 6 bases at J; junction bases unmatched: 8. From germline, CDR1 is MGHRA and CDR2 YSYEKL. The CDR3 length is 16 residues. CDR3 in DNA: TGCGCCAGCAGCCAAGGAGCAGGGGGCACCATTCAGCCCCAGCATTTT. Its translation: CASSQGAGGTIQPQHF.

The CDR3 reads CASSYRPGSLLGYGYTF. In DNA form, the CDR3 reads TGTGCCAGCAGTTACCGGCCAGGATCCCTTCTCGGCTATGGCTACACCTTC. The J gene is TRBJ1-2, the V gene TRBV6-2 or TRBV6-3; no reliable D call. The CDR3 length is 17 residues. Per the germline V gene, CDR1 is MNHEY and CDR2 is SVGEGT. The V gene lost 2 bases and the J gene lost 4 bases, with 20 bases spanning the gap.

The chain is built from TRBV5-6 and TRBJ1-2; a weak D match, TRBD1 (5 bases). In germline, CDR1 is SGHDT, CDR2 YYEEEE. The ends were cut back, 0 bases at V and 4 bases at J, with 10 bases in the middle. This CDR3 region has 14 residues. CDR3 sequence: CASSLGQSRYGYTF. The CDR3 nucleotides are TGTGCCAGCAGCTTGGGACAGTCCCGCTATGGCTACACCTTC.

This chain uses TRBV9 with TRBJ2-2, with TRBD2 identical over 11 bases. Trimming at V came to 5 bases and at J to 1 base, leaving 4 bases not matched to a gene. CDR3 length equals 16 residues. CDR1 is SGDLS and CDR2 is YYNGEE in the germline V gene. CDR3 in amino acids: CASSVGLAGNTGELFF. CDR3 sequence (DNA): TGTGCCAGCAGTGTTGGACTAGCGGGGAACACCGGGGAGCTGTTTTTT.

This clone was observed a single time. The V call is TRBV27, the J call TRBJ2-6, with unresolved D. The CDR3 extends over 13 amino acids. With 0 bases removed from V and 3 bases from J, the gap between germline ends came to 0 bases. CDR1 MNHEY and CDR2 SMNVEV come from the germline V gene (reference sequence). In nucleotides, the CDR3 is TGTGCCAGCAGTTTATCTGGGGCCAACGTCCTGACTTTC. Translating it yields CASSLSGANVLTF.

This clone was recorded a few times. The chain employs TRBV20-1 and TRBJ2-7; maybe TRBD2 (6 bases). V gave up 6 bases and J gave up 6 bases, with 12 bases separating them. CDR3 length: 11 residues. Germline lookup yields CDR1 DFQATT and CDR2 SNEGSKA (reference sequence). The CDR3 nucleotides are TGCAGTGCGCGGGACGGGGTCGAGCAGTACTTC. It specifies CSARDGVEQYF.

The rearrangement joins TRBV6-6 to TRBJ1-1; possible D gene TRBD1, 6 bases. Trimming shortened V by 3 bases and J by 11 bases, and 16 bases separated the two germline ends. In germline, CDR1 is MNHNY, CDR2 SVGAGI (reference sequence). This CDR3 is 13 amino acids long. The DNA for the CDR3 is TGTGCCAGCAGTTATTCCGGACCAGGGGTGGCTTTCTTT. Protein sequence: CASSYSGPGVAFF.

The CDR3 sequence is CARSSPGGVNTEAFF. CDR3 DNA: TGTGCCAGAAGCTCTCCGGGGGGGGTTAACACTGAAGCTTTCTTT. The chain joins TRBV5-3 to TRBJ1-1, with D tentatively TRBD1 (5 bases). TRBV5-3 is an open reading frame, and its role is uncertain. The CDR3 runs 15 residues. The germline V and J ends were trimmed by 3 bases and 2 bases, with 14 bases remaining between them.

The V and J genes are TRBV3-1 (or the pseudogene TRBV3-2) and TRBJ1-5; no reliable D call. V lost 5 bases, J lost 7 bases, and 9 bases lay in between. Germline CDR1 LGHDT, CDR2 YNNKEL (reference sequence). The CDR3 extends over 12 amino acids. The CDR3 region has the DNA TGTGCCAGCAGCAACGGGAGGCAGCCCCAGCATTTT. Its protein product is CASSNGRQPQHF.

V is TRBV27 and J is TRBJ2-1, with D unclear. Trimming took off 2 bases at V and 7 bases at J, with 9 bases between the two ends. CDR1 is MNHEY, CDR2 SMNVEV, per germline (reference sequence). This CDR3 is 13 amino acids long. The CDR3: CASSLKSPNEQFF. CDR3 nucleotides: TGTGCCAGCAGTTTAAAATCCCCGAATGAGCAGTTCTTC.

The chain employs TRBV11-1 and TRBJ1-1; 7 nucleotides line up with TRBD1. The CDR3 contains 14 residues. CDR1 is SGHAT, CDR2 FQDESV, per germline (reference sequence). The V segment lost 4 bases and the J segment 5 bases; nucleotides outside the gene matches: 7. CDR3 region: CASSSRTGATEAFF. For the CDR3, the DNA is TGTGCCAGCAGCTCACGAACAGGGGCAACTGAAGCTTTCTTT.

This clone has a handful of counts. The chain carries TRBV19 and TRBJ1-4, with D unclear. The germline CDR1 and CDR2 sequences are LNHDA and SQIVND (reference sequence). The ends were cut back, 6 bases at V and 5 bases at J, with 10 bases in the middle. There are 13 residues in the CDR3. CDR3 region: CASSLRKNEKLFF. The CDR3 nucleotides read TGTGCCAGTAGCCTACGAAAGAATGAAAAACTGTTTTTT.

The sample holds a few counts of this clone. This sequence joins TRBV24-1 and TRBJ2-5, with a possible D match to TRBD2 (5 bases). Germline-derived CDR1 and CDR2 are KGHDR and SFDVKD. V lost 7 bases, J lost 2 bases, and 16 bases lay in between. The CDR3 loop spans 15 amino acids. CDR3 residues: CATSPRSGKQETQYF. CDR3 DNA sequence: TGTGCCACCAGCCCTAGGTCGGGGAAACAAGAGACCCAGTACTTC.

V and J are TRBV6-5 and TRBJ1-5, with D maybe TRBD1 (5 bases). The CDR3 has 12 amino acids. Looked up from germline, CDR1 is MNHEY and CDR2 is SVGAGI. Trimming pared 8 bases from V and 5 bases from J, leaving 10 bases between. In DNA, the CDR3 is TGTGCCAGCGGCGACAGAGATCAGCCCCAGCATTTT. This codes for CASGDRDQPQHF.

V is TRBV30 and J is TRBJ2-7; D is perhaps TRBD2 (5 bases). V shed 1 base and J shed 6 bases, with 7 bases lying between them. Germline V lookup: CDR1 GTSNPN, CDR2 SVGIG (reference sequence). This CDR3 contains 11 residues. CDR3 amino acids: CAWSAGIEQYF. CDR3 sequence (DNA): TGTGCCTGGAGTGCGGGGATCGAGCAGTACTTC.

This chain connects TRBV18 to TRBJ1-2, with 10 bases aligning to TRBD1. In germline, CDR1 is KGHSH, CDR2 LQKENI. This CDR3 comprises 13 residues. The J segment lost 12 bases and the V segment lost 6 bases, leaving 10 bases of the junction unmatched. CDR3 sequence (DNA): TGTGCCAGCTCCCCCCCCGGGACAGGGGTTGACACCTTC. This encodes CASSPPGTGVDTF.

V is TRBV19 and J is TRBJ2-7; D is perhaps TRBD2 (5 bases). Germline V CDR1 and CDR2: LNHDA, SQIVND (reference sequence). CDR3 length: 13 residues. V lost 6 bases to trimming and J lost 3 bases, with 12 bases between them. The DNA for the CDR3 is TGTGCCAGTAGCCCTGACGGGAACTACGAGCAGTACTTC. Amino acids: CASSPDGNYEQYF.

CDR3 DNA sequence: TGTGCCAGCAGCTTAGGGGCCAGCGATAGCTACGAGCAGTACTTC. Protein sequence: CASSLGASDSYEQYF. The gene calls are TRBV7-2 and TRBJ2-7; D is ambiguous. Trimming shortened V by 1 base and J by 3 bases, and 13 bases separated the two germline ends. Germline CDR1 and CDR2: SGHTA and FQGNSA. The CDR3 loop spans 15 amino acids.

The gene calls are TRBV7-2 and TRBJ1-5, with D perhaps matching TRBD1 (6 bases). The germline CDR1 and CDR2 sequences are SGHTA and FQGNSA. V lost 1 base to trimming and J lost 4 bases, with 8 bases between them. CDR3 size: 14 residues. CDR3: CASSLGRGNQPQHF. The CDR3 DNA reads TGTGCCAGCAGCTTAGGAAGGGGGAATCAGCCCCAGCATTTT.

This CDR3 is CASSIGLANEQFF. The CDR3 bases are TGTGCCAGTAGTATTGGACTAGCCAATGAGCAGTTCTTC. V gene TRBV19 combines with J gene TRBJ2-1, with 8 bases fitting TRBD2. This CDR3 has 13 residues. Germline trimming cut 3 bases from V and 6 bases from J; bases unmatched to any gene: 1. Germline CDR1 LNHDA, CDR2 SQIVND (reference sequence).

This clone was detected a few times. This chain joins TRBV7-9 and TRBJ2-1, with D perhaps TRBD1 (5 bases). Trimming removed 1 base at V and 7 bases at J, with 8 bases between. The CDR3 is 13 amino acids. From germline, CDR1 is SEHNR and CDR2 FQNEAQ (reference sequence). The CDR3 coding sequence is TGTGCCAGCAGCTTAGAAGGACAAAATGAGCAGTTCTTC. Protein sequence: CASSLEGQNEQFF.